This TCR beta chain was retrieved from a study of CD8 T cells in Susac syndrome. RNA amounts of about 0.45 to 1 ug underwent reverse transcription with random hexamers. Amplification of TCR beta CDR3 was carried out by immunoSEQ multiplex PCR, which covered 54 Vbeta and 13 Jbeta segments. TCRdb recomputed calls from the immunoSEQ multiplex PCR reads with MiXCR, one row per CDR3 protein. The sample shows 140,000 to 150,000 distinct CDR3 sequences, around 95% of them seen only once. This clonotype was seen a single time. V lost 0 bases and J 1 base, leaving 10 bases between the germline ends. CDR3 length equals 15 residues. The germline V gene encodes CDR1 SGDLS and CDR2 YYNGEE.

The clonotype comes from a human donor with multiple sclerosis. Sequencing was done on a sample of CD4+ T cells from PBMCs. The rearrangement links TRBV9 to TRBJ1-1; D gene uncertain. Here the CDR3 reads CASSVAVRENTEAFF. CDR3 DNA sequence: TGTGCCAGCAGCGTAGCCGTCCGGGAGAACACTGAAGCTTTCTTT.